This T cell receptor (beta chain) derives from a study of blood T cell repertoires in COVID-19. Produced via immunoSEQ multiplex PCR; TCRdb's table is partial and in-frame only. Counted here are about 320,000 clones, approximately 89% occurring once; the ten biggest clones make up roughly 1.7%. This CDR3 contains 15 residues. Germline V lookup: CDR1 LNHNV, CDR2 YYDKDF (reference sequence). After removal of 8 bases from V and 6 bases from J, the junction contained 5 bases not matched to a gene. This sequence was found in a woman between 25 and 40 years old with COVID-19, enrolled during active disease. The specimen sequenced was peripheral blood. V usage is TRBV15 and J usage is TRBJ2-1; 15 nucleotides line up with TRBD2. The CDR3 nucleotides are TGTGCCACCGGACTAGCGGGGGGGGGTCGCAATGAGCAGTTCTTC. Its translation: CATGLAGGGRNEQFF.